This paragraph covers one T cell receptor (beta chain) sequence. The entry originates in a study of blood T cell repertoires in COVID-19. In the study overall: Sources were T cells, B-cell-depleted T cells, or PBMCs; the material itself was cDNA or gDNA.

The germline V and J ends were trimmed by 1 base and 0 bases, with 7 bases remaining between them. Germline V CDR1 and CDR2: SQVTM, ANQGSEA. This CDR3 spans 13 amino acids. Some clones are missing from TCRdb's copy, which holds only in-frame ones; the method was immunoSEQ multiplex PCR. This repertoire shows some 31,000 clones, 90% found once; its top ten account for about 13%. This chain connects TRBV29-1 to TRBJ2-7; a weak D match, TRBD1 (5 bases). What was sequenced was peripheral blood. This sequence was found in a human donor in a cohort sampled during active COVID-19. This chain's CDR3 is CSVEAGISYEQYF. As DNA, the CDR3 is TGCAGCGTTGAAGCAGGGATCTCCTACGAGCAGTACTTC.